This entry features one T cell receptor (beta chain) sequence. Its antigen is undetermined. The sample is drawn from a study of T cell responses to AZD1222 COVID-19 vaccine. Some second doses came at about 4 weeks and others at about 12 weeks; these were pooled. Study outcomes and limitations: Only a handful of people who got AZD1222 tested seropositive at baseline. Targeting of unmutated variant regions was reportedly seen in nearly half of spike-specific TCRs. Two AZD1222 doses significantly raised spike-specific TCR breadth and depth over controls.

Here immunoSEQ multiplex PCR was the method, and the copy in TCRdb shows in-frame clones only, minus some. Of 160,000 or so clones listed, about 89% were seen once; the top ten hold approximately 9.1%. Germline loops: CDR1 SGHRS, CDR2 YFSETQ. This CDR3 has 14 amino acids. V was clipped by 4 bases and J by 8 bases; unmatched bases: 7. The chain recombines TRBV5-1 with TRBJ1-4, with 8 bases that match TRBD1. The input for sequencing was peripheral blood, taken 28 days after the second AZD1222 dose. This receptor was identified in an adult who received the AZD1222 COVID-19 vaccine. CDR3 region: CASSTGQGREKLFF. CDR3 nucleotide sequence: TGCGCCAGCAGCACCGGACAGGGACGGGAAAAACTGTTTTTT.